The sequence of this T cell receptor beta chain was determined in a study of tumor and adjacent non-tumor tissue in lung cancer. The template was RNA from unsorted bulk tissue. More than 3 cm separated this lung sample from the edge of the tumor. A modified ARM-PCR protocol with three rounds of nested PCR amplified TCRbeta. TCRdb processed the multiplex PCR reads anew with MiXCR; each CDR3 protein has one entry. The repertoire holds over 80,000 distinct CDR3 sequences, with less than 85% as singletons. The sample holds one count of this clonotype. This may come from a read error, since a much larger clone is one base off. CDR3 length: 13 residues. Trimming stripped 4 bases from V and 0 bases from J, with 6 bases between.

The sequence was obtained from a man in his sixties with small cell lung cancer. Sequencing was carried out using distant non-tumor lung tissue. This chain joins TRBV12-3 or TRBV12-4 and TRBJ1-1, with D perhaps TRBD1 (6 bases). The CDR3, as DNA: TGTGCCAGCAGTTGGACAGTGAACACTGAAGCTTTCTTT. Residues: CASSWTVNTEAFF.